The present T cell receptor (beta chain) was sequenced within a study of cytomegalovirus exposure and HLA in healthy donors. The CDR3 sequence is 16 residues long. CDR1 and CDR2 from the germline V gene are KGHSH and LQKENI. Trimming removed 0 bases at V and 4 bases at J, with 12 bases between. Amplification used 60 Vbeta primers and 13 Jbeta primers. Assay: immunoSEQ multiplex PCR; the TCRdb copy retains only in-frame clones and omits some. The data hold about 150,000 clones, with roughly 80% observed a single time. The clonotype comes from a woman aged 40-49 years in good health and CMV-seropositive. The chain links TRBV18 to TRBJ1-4; the D gene is possibly TRBD1 (6 bases). Sequenced sample: PBMCs. The CDR3 spells CASSPPNEGGNEKLFF. Here the CDR3 DNA reads TGTGCCAGCTCACCACCGAACGAAGGGGGTAATGAAAAACTGTTTTTT.